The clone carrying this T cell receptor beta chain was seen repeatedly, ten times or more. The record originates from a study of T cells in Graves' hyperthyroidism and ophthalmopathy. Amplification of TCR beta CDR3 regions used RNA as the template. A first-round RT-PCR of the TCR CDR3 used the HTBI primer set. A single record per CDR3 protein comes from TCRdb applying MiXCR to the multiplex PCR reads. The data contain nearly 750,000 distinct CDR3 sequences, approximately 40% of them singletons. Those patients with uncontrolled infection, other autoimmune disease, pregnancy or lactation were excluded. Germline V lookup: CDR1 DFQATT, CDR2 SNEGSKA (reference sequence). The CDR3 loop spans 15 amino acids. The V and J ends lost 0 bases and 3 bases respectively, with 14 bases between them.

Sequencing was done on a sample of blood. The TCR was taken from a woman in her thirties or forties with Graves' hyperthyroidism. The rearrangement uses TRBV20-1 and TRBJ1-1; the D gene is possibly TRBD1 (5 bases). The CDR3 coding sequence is TGCAGTGCTAGAGATCAGGCAGTCAGGGACACTGAAGCTTTCTTT. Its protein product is CSARDQAVRDTEAFF.